This TCR beta chain was documented in a study of identical twins. Each CDR3 protein gets one entry after TCRdb re-called the 5' RACE reads with MiXCR. The profile covers about 340,000 distinct CDR3 sequences, with around an eighth appearing a single time and 7.2% taken by the ten largest. Everyone who donated was a healthy Caucasian. This clonotype was seen repeatedly, ten times or more. Germline is not matched at one junction end, which may reflect a read error. Germline V CDR1 and CDR2: DFQATT, SNEGSKA (reference sequence). The CDR3 has 15 amino acids. A further study also used this sample, focusing on yellow fever vaccine responses in identical twins.

The chain joins TRBV20-1 to TRBJ2-7; D may be TRBD2 (6 bases). The clonotype comes from a woman younger than 30 in good health. Sequences were obtained from CD8+ T cells sorted from blood. The CDR3: CSARGGGTFLNEQYF. The CDR3 DNA reads TGCAGCGCTAGAGGTGGCGGGACCTTCCTCAACGAGCAGTACTTC.